This T cell receptor (beta chain) emerged from a study of blood T cells in healthy people across ages. Study observations and caveats: Not knowing donor CMV status may have confounded expanded clonotype changes.

Notes on this clonotype: Antigen: not known.

The length of the CDR3 is 16 residues. J was trimmed by 1 base and V by 3 bases; bases with no gene match: 10. Germline V CDR1 and CDR2: DFQATT, SNEGSKA (reference sequence). The second PCR ran roughly 7 to 11 cycles with a sample-barcoded 5' primer and J-beta primers. From the 5' RACE reads, TCRdb called clonotypes with MiXCR, one entry per CDR3 protein. The data contain hundreds of thousands of distinct CDR3 sequences, about a fifth of them singletons. The sequencing sample was made of blood. The sequence was collected from a man aged 65 to 79 in good health. The chain carries TRBV20-1 and TRBJ1-1; 8 bases align to TRBD1. The CDR3: CSARADRGPSNTEAFF. The DNA for the CDR3 is TGCAGTGCTAGGGCTGACAGGGGTCCATCGAACACTGAAGCTTTCTTT.